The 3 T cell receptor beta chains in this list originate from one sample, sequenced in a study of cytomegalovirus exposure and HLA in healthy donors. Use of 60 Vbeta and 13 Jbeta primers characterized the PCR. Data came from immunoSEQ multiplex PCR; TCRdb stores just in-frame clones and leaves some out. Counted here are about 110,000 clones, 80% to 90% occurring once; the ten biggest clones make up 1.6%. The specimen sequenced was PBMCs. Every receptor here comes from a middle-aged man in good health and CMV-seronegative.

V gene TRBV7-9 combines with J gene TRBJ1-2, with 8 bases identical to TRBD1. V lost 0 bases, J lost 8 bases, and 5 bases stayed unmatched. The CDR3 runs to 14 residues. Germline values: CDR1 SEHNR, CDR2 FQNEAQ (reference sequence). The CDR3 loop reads CASSLARGQYGYTF. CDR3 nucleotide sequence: TGTGCCAGCAGCTTAGCCAGGGGGCAATACGGCTACACCTTC.

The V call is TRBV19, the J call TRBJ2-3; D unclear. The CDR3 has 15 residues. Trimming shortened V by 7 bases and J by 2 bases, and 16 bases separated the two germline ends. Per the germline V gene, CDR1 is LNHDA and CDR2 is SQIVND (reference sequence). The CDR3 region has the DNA TGTGCCAGTAACCCAACAGACCGCTACACAGATACGCAGTATTTT. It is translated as CASNPTDRYTDTQYF.

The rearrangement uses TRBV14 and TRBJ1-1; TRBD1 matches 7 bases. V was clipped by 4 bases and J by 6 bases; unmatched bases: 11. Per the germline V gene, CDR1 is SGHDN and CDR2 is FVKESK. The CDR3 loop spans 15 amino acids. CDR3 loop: CASSPRQGTPPEAFF. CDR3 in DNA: TGTGCCAGCAGCCCCCGACAGGGTACCCCCCCTGAAGCTTTCTTT.